The 25 T cell receptor beta chains listed next were all sequenced from one sample in a study of cytomegalovirus exposure and HLA in healthy donors. In the PCR, 60 Vbeta and 13 Jbeta primers were used. Libraries were prepared by immunoSEQ multiplex PCR; TCRdb keeps only in-frame clonotypes and omits some of them. The table includes around 130,000 clones, 80% to 90% detected once. The sequenced sample consisted of PBMCs. These receptors were obtained from a man aged 35 to 55 in good health and CMV-seronegative.

There are a few counts of this clone. The chain uses TRBV27 and TRBJ1-1; TRBD1 agrees at 7 bases. The germline CDR1 and CDR2 sequences are MNHEY and SMNVEV (reference sequence). V dropped 2 bases and J dropped 5; count of bases not matched to a gene: 20. The CDR3 has 19 amino acids. Written as DNA, the CDR3 is TGTGCCAGCAGTTTAAAGGGGGCAAGTGATTTGGGGTGGAGGACTGAAGCTTTCTTT. Translating gives CASSLKGASDLGWRTEAFF.

The gene calls are TRBV28 and TRBJ1-5; D is unresolved. Per germline, CDR1 MDHEN and CDR2 SYDVKM. V lost 3 bases to trimming and J lost 1 base, with 16 bases between them. CDR3 length: 17 amino acids. CDR3 sequence reads: CASSFRGSRGSNQPQHF. The CDR3 coding sequence is TGTGCCAGCAGTTTTCGAGGTAGTCGGGGAAGCAATCAGCCCCAGCATTTT.

In this sample, this clone turned up a few times. The J gene is TRBJ2-2, the V gene TRBV4-2; D gene uncertain. V lost 0 bases and J 3 bases, leaving 8 bases between the germline ends. Germline CDR1 LGHNA, CDR2 YNFKEQ. The CDR3 has 15 amino acids. The CDR3 spells CASSQDNIYTGELFF. CDR3 DNA sequence: TGTGCCAGCAGCCAAGATAACATATACACCGGGGAGCTGTTTTTT.

The rearrangement links TRBV30 to TRBJ2-1; 16 nucleotides align to TRBD2. The CDR3 loop spans 19 amino acids. V lost 2 bases to trimming and J lost 2 bases; unmatched junction nucleotides: 9. CDR1 and CDR2 from the germline V gene are GTSNPN and SVGIG (reference sequence). CDR3 in amino acids: CAWSTDRGTSGRAYNEQFF. The CDR3 coding sequence is TGTGCCTGGAGTACGGACAGGGGGACTAGCGGGAGGGCCTACAATGAGCAGTTCTTC.

The chain joins TRBV9 to TRBJ1-2; TRBD1 matches 7 bases. V was pared by 0 bases and J by 2 bases, with 4 bases of the junction left unmatched. The germline CDR1 and CDR2 sequences are SGDLS and YYNGEE. The CDR3 is made up of 15 amino acids. DNA of the CDR3: TGTGCCAGCAGCGTAGCCCCGGGACAGAACTATGGCTACACCTTC. Protein: CASSVAPGQNYGYTF.

V usage is TRBV5-1 and J usage is TRBJ2-5; D possibly corresponds to TRBD2 (6 bases). CDR1 and CDR2 from the germline V gene are SGHRS and YFSETQ. The V and J ends lost 4 bases and 4 bases respectively, with 8 bases between them. The CDR3 loop spans 12 amino acids. This chain's CDR3 is CASSEGGETQYF. The CDR3 region has the DNA TGCGCCAGCAGCGAGGGAGGAGAGACCCAGTACTTC.

This clone turned up a few times. The gene calls are TRBV4-2 and TRBJ2-7, with 8 positions matching TRBD2. Germline CDR1 reads LGHNA; CDR2 reads YNFKEQ. V gave up 4 bases and J gave up 2 bases; unmatched junction bases: 4. This CDR3 is 14 amino acids long. CDR3 sequence (DNA): TGTGCCAGCAGCCTTAGCGGGAACACCTACGAGCAGTACTTC. This codes for CASSLSGNTYEQYF.

In its sample, this clone was seen a few times. This chain joins TRBV13 and TRBJ2-7; the match to TRBD1 covers 7 bases. Germline assignment: CDR1 PRHDT and CDR2 FYEKMQ (reference sequence). The ends lost 4 bases at V and 2 bases at J; junction bases unmatched: 5. This CDR3 is built from 14 residues. The CDR3 reads CASSSGTVTYEQYF. For the CDR3, the DNA is TGTGCCAGCAGCTCCGGGACAGTAACCTACGAGCAGTACTTC. The entire variable domain, with the rest obtained from reference TRBV13 and TRBJ2-7, is as follows: AAGVIQSPRHLIKEKRETATLKCYPIPRHDTVYWYQQGPGQDPQFLISFYEKMQSDKGSIPDRFSAQQFSDYHSELNMSSLELGDSALYFCASSSGTVTYEQYFGPGTRLTVT.

This rearrangement joins TRBV6-4 to TRBJ1-2, with 10 nucleotides matching TRBD1. This CDR3 is built from 14 residues. Germline-derived CDR1 and CDR2 are MRHNA and SNTAGT. The V and J ends lost 6 bases and 8 bases, in that order; junction bases with no gene match: 9. CDR3 DNA sequence: TGTGCCAGCAGCCGGGACAGGGGTAGTGAGGGCTACACCTTC. Its translation: CASSRDRGSEGYTF.

J is TRBJ2-2 and V is TRBV11-3, with no clear D. Germline-derived CDR1 and CDR2 are SGHNT and YENEEA. V lost 1 base to trimming and J lost 7 bases, with 7 bases between them. The CDR3 covers 13 residues. CDR3 loop: CASSLVLGGELFF. The CDR3 DNA follows: TGTGCCAGCAGCTTAGTGCTAGGCGGGGAGCTGTTTTTT.

The genes are TRBV6-5 and TRBJ1-5; 8 bases line up with TRBD1. Germline V CDR1 and CDR2: MNHEY, SVGAGI. Unmatched junction bases numbered 3, after V lost 6 bases and J lost 2 bases. This CDR3 has 14 residues. The DNA of the CDR3 is TGTGCCAGCAGGGCAGGGGGCGGCAATCAGCCCCAGCATTTT. It codes for CASRAGGGNQPQHF.

This chain links TRBV11-1 with TRBJ2-1; perhaps TRBD1 as D (5 bases). CDR1 and CDR2 (germline): SGHAT, FQDESV (reference sequence). Trimming removed 3 bases at V and 7 bases at J, with 19 bases between. The CDR3 extends over 16 amino acids. The CDR3 loop reads CASSLLRGLESNEQFF. CDR3 bases: TGTGCCAGCAGCTTGTTAAGGGGATTAGAAAGTAATGAGCAGTTCTTC.

This chain links TRBV7-2 with TRBJ2-5; the D gene is possibly TRBD1 (5 bases). V was shortened by 1 base and J by 1 base, with 10 bases between the two germline ends. There are 15 residues in the CDR3. CDR1 is SGHTA, CDR2 FQGNSA, per germline. The CDR3 spells CASSLDRPAQETQYF. The CDR3 DNA sequence: TGTGCCAGCAGCTTAGACAGGCCAGCCCAAGAGACCCAGTACTTC.

The V and J genes are TRBV19 and TRBJ1-5; tentative D call: TRBD1 (6 bases). In germline, CDR1 is LNHDA, CDR2 SQIVND (reference sequence). CDR3 length: 16 amino acids. V lost 6 bases, J lost 4 bases, and 19 bases lay in between. The CDR3 loop is CASSLVWQGFNQPQHF. DNA of the CDR3: TGTGCCAGTAGCTTGGTTTGGCAGGGGTTTAATCAGCCCCAGCATTTT.

The gene calls are TRBV19 and TRBJ2-7; maybe TRBD1 (6 bases). CDR1 LNHDA and CDR2 SQIVND come from the germline V gene (reference sequence). Trimming took 7 bases from V and 4 from J, leaving 14 bases between them. The CDR3 covers 13 residues. CDR3 protein: CASTSPQGYEQYF. CDR3 nucleotide sequence: TGTGCCAGTACTTCCCCCCAGGGGTACGAGCAGTACTTC. The whole variable domain, filled in from reference TRBV19 and TRBJ2-7, reads DGGITQSPKYLFRKEGQNVTLSCEQNLNHDAMYWYRQDPGQGLRLIYYSQIVNDFQKGDIAEGYSVSREKKESFPLTVTSAQKNPTAFYLCASTSPQGYEQYFGPGTRLTVT.

The V call is TRBV18, the J call TRBJ2-1, with 8 bases that match TRBD1. With 5 bases clipped from V and 3 bases from J, the junction kept 3 bases outside the gene matches. CDR1 is KGHSH and CDR2 is LQKENI in the germline V gene. CDR3 length: 14 amino acids. This CDR3 is CASSSGQGYNEQFF. The DNA for the CDR3 is TGTGCCAGCTCATCCGGACAGGGCTACAATGAGCAGTTCTTC.

The chain links TRBV7-9 to TRBJ2-5, with D maybe TRBD2 (6 bases). V lost 5 bases, J lost 4 bases, and 11 bases lay in between. The CDR3 totals 13 residues. CDR1 and CDR2 from the germline V gene are SEHNR and FQNEAQ (reference sequence). This chain's CDR3 is CASSAMGGETQYF. The CDR3, as DNA: TGTGCCAGCAGCGCAATGGGGGGAGAGACCCAGTACTTC.

V is TRBV6-5 and J is TRBJ1-2; no clear D gene. Trimming pared 0 bases from V and 4 bases from J, leaving 9 bases between. Germline CDR1 is MNHEY and CDR2 is SVGAGI. CDR3 length: 14 residues. In nucleotides, the CDR3 is TGTGCCAGCAGTTACTCGTCAGCTAGCTATGGCTACACCTTC. Translated: CASSYSSASYGYTF.

The chain recombines TRBV29-1 with TRBJ2-1; 7 nucleotides align to TRBD2. The ends lost 4 bases at V and 6 bases at J; junction bases unmatched: 6. This CDR3 region has 13 residues. CDR1 and CDR2 from the germline V gene are SQVTM and ANQGSEA. CDR3 region: CSVGIAGFNEQFF. The CDR3 nucleotides read TGCAGCGTTGGGATAGCGGGCTTCAATGAGCAGTTCTTC.

The chain combines TRBV7-2 with TRBJ2-1; perhaps TRBD1 as D (5 bases). The length of the CDR3 is 13 residues. Trimming took 5 bases from V and 6 from J, leaving 11 bases between them. Germline assignment: CDR1 SGHTA and CDR2 FQGNSA. This chain's CDR3 is CASSPGIFNEQFF. Written as DNA, the CDR3 is TGTGCCAGCAGCCCAGGGATATTCAATGAGCAGTTCTTC.

The rearrangement links TRBV27 to TRBJ1-1, with 10 bases identical to TRBD1. Germline CDR1 reads MNHEY; CDR2 reads SMNVEV (reference sequence). The CDR3 covers 15 residues. Losses at the gene ends were 6 bases for V and 4 bases for J; bases not matched to a gene: 8. The CDR3 nucleotides read TGTGCCAGCAGCCGAGACAGGGGGCAAAGCACTGAAGCTTTCTTT. Translated, it gives CASSRDRGQSTEAFF.

The gene calls are TRBV9 and TRBJ2-3; 8 nucleotides match TRBD1. The germline V gene has CDR1 SGDLS and CDR2 YYNGEE. The CDR3 spans 16 residues. Trimming took 2 bases from V and 1 from J; bases not matched to a gene: 6. The CDR3 is CASSVGQGRGTDTQYF. In nucleotides, the CDR3 is TGTGCCAGCAGCGTCGGACAGGGACGAGGCACAGATACGCAGTATTTT.

The V call is TRBV12-5, the J call TRBJ2-5; TRBD1 matches 7 bases. J was trimmed by 4 bases and V by 6 bases; bases with no gene match: 5. The CDR3 totals 13 residues. CDR1 and CDR2 (germline): LGHNT, FRNRAP. CDR3 region: CASGWDRLETQYF. The CDR3 region has the DNA TGTGCTAGTGGCTGGGACAGATTAGAGACCCAGTACTTC.

The chain couples TRBV27 to TRBJ1-1; possibly TRBD1 for D (6 bases). The V gene lost 6 bases and the J gene lost 0 bases, with 17 bases spanning the gap. The CDR3 runs 16 residues. Germline-derived CDR1 and CDR2 are MNHEY and SMNVEV (reference sequence). The CDR3 sequence: CASRTIPDSLNTEAFF. As DNA, the CDR3 is TGTGCCAGCAGGACAATACCGGACAGTTTGAACACTGAAGCTTTCTTT.

The CDR3 loop is CASSQLDTEAFF. DNA of the CDR3: TGTGCCAGCAGCCAGTTGGACACTGAAGCTTTCTTT. J is TRBJ1-1 and V is TRBV5-4; D is uncertain. CDR1 and CDR2 from the germline V gene are SGHNT and YYREEE (reference sequence). The CDR3 runs to 12 residues. V shed 4 bases and J shed 3 bases, with 7 bases lying between them.